This T cell receptor beta chain was captured by sequencing in a study of response to subunit inactivated influenza vaccine. This CDR3 is 22 amino acids long. V shed 2 bases and J shed 0 bases, with 29 bases lying between them. Per the germline V gene, CDR1 is SGHTA and CDR2 is FQGNSA. MiXCR, applied by TCRdb to the RT-PCR reads, yields one record per CDR3 protein. The sample yields 500,000 to 550,000 distinct CDR3 sequences, approximately 22% seen once. This clonotype was counted only a few times. The data were also submitted as part of a second study, on T cells expressing NK-cell markers. From that report: Researchers built TCR beta cDNA using 5'RACE template switching with UMIs. Sequencing of TCR beta repertoires drew on sorted CD3+CD56+NKG2C+, CD3+CD56+NKG2C- and CD3+CD56-NKG2C+ T cells.

The receptor comes from a man in his fifties or sixties who received an inactivated influenza vaccine. The chain links TRBV7-2 to TRBJ2-1; weak D call: TRBD2 (6 bases). The source was CD4+ T cells sorted from PBMCs, collected approximately 12 days after vaccination. The CDR3 region is CASSLLLGSGFSGLSSYNEQFF. The CDR3 DNA reads as TGTGCCAGCAGCTTATTATTAGGCAGCGGGTTCTCCGGACTTAGCTCCTACAATGAGCAGTTCTTC.